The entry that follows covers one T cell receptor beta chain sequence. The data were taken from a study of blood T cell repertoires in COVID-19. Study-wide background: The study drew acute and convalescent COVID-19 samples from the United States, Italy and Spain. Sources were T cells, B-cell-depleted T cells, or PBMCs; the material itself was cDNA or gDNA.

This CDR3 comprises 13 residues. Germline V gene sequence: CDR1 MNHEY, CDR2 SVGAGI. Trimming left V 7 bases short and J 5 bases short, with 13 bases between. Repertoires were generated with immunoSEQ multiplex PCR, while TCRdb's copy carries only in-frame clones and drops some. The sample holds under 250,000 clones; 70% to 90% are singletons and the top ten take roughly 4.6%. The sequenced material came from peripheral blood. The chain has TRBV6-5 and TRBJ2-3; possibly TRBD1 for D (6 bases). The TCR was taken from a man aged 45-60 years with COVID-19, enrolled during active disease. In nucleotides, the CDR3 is TGTGCCAGCACAGGGGTTCTTGGAGATACGCAGTATTTT. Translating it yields CASTGVLGDTQYF.